The source of this T cell receptor beta chain is a study of blood T cell repertoires in COVID-19. This CDR3 spans 13 amino acids. Germline assignment: CDR1 SNHLY and CDR2 FYNNEI. V lost 6 bases and J lost 3, with 11 bases in between. Using immunoSEQ multiplex PCR, the repertoire was profiled, and TCRdb retains in-frame clones only, with some absent. In the table there are 200,000 to 300,000 clones, about 85% of which are singletons. This clone was seen a handful of times. The sequence came from a man aged 25 to 40 who had recovered from COVID-19. Sequencing input: peripheral blood. V gene TRBV2 combines with J gene TRBJ1-1, with D unclear. CDR3 bases: TGTGCCAGCAGGTTCAGTCCCTACACTGAAGCTTTCTTT. Translating it yields CASRFSPYTEAFF.